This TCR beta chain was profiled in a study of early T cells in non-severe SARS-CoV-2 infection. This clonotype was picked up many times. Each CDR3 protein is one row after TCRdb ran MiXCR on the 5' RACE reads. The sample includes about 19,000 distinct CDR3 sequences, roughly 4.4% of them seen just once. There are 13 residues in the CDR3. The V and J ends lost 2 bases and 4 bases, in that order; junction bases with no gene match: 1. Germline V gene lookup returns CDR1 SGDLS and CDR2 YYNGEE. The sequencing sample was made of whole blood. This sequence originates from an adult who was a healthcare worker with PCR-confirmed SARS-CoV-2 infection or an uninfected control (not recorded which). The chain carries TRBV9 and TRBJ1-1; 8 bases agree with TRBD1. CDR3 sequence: CASSVGQGTEAFF. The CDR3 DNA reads TGTGCCAGCAGCGTTGGACAGGGCACTGAAGCTTTCTTT.